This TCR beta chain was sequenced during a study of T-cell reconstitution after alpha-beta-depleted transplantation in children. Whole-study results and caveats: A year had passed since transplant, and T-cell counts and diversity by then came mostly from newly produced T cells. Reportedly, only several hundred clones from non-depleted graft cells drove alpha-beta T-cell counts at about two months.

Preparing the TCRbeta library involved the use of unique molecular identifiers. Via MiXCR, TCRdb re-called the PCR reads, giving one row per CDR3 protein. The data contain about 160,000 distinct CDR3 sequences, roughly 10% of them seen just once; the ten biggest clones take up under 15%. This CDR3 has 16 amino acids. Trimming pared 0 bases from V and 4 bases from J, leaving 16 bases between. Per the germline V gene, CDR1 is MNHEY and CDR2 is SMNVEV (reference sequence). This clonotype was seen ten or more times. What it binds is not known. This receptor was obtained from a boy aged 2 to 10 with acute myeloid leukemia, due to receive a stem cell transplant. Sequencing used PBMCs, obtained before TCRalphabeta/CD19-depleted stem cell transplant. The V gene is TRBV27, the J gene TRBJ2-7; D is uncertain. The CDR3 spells CASSLSMEFVRYEQYF. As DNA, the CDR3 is TGTGCCAGCAGTTTATCGATGGAGTTTGTGAGATACGAGCAGTACTTC.